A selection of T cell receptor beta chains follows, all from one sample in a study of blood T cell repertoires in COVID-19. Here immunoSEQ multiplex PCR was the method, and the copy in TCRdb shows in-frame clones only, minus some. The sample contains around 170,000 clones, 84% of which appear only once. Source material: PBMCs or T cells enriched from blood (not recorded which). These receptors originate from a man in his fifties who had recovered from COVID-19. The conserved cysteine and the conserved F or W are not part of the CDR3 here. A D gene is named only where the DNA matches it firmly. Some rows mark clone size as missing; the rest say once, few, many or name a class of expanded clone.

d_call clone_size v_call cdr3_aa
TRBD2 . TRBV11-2 ASSFPTGGGSYNEQF
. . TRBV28 ASSFEGRVLEKLF
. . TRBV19 ASSIYRESYHGYT
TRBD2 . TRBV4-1 ASSQDRGRGVPDTQY
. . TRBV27 ASSSGQYSTEAF
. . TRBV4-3 ASSQDRRGWTNEKLF
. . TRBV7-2 ASSFRGITGELF
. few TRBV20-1 SASRQGLQPQH
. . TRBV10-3 AISEATGRRYNSPLH
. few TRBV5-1 ASSLGHGNYGYT
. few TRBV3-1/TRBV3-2 ASSQDISGNQPQH
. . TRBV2 ASSEGGQPFNQPQH
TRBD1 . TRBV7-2 ASSWRVDRGTEAF
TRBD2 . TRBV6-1 ASSAGTSGGEETQY
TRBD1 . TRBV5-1 ASSLTGGSSYNEQF
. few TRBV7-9 ASSPRSRANVLT
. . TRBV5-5 ASSLGPGLNQPQH
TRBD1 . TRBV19 ASSTDRGLGNTIY
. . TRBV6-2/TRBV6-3 ASSRTPPRQRTEQY